These 7 T cell receptor beta chains share one sample of origin, sequenced in a study of cytomegalovirus exposure and HLA in healthy donors. TCRdb's table, derived via immunoSEQ multiplex PCR, lists solely in-frame clones and lacks some. The sample lists some 98,000 clones; roughly 87% were seen once. Sequencing was performed on PBMCs. The receptors originated from a man between 18 and 29 years old in good health and CMV-seropositive.

This clone was observed a handful of times. The chain couples TRBV9 to TRBJ2-2; D remains ambiguous. This CDR3 is 15 amino acids long. The V and J ends lost 0 bases and 6 bases respectively, with 12 bases between them. The germline V gene encodes CDR1 SGDLS and CDR2 YYNGEE. DNA for the CDR3: TGTGCCAGCAGCGTAGCCTCGAGGTCGGCCGGGGAGCTGTTTTTT. Its protein is CASSVASRSAGELFF.

This rearrangement joins TRBV19 to TRBJ2-7, with TRBD2 matching 10 bases. Germline CDR1 reads LNHDA; CDR2 reads SQIVND (reference sequence). J was trimmed by 2 bases and V by 5 bases; bases with no gene match: 6. There are 15 residues in the CDR3. The DNA of the CDR3 is TGTGCCAGTAGTGCCCCGGGACTAGCGACCTACGAGCAGTACTTC. It is translated as CASSAPGLATYEQYF.

The chain carries TRBV7-9 and TRBJ1-5, with D possibly being TRBD1 (6 bases). V lost 5 bases to trimming and J lost 1 base, with 9 bases between them. Germline assignment: CDR1 SEHNR and CDR2 FQNEAQ (reference sequence). The CDR3 is made up of 14 amino acids. CDR3 sequence reads: CASSRGQSNQPQHF. DNA of the CDR3: TGTGCCAGCAGCCGGGGACAAAGCAATCAGCCCCAGCATTTT. The complete variable domain, with remaining parts taken from reference TRBV7-9 and TRBJ1-5, reads DTGVSQNPRHKITKRGQNVTFRCDPISEHNRLYWYRQTLGQGPEFLTYFQNEAQLEKSRLLSDRFSAERPKGSFSTLEIQRTEQGDSAMYLCASSRGQSNQPQHFGDGTRLSIL.

The chain has TRBV5-6 and TRBJ1-4, with 7 bases aligning to TRBD1. Germline V CDR1 and CDR2: SGHDT, YYEEEE. After removal of 2 bases from V and 5 bases from J, the junction contained 6 bases not matched to a gene. There are 15 residues in the CDR3. CDR3 amino acids: CASSLGPQGNEKLFF. The CDR3 bases are TGTGCCAGCAGCTTAGGCCCACAGGGGAATGAAAAACTGTTTTTT.

J is TRBJ1-2 and V is TRBV27; D ambiguous. Germline V gives CDR1 MNHEY, CDR2 SMNVEV (reference sequence). The V gene lost 0 bases and the J gene lost 4 bases, with 6 bases spanning the gap. This CDR3 has 13 residues. The CDR3 region has the DNA TGTGCCAGCAGTTTATCGGCAGGCTATGGCTACACCTTC. Translating gives CASSLSAGYGYTF.

This clone was recorded once. The chain recombines TRBV2 with TRBJ2-7; TRBD2 might be the D (5 bases). Germline V lookup: CDR1 SNHLY, CDR2 FYNNEI. The CDR3 consists of 18 residues. Trimming took off 3 bases at V and 4 bases at J, with 25 bases between the two ends. CDR3 DNA sequence: TGTGCCAGCAGTGAGCCGGGTTCGGGCGGGCCGTTTTTTTACGAGCAGTACTTC. As protein: CASSEPGSGGPFFYEQYF.

A single count supports this clone. The chain employs TRBV5-1 and TRBJ2-7; 8 bases align to TRBD2. Germline CDR1 is SGHRS and CDR2 is YFSETQ. There are 11 residues in the CDR3. J gave up 6 bases and V 7 bases, and 3 bases lay outside the gene matches. In DNA form, the CDR3 reads TGCGCCAGCGCCCGGGAGGGCGAGCAGTACTTC. Translated, it gives CASAREGEQYF.